A single sample is the source of the 16 T cell receptor beta chains below, sequenced in a study of blood T cell repertoires in COVID-19. The table came from immunoSEQ multiplex PCR; TCRdb's copy has only in-frame clones and leaves some out. In the table there are some 130,000 clones, approximately 83% of which are singletons. The material sequenced was peripheral blood. These receptors originate from a woman aged 45 to 65 who had recovered from COVID-19.

V gene TRBV2 combines with J gene TRBJ1-1, with 7 bases that match TRBD1. Germline V CDR1 and CDR2: SNHLY, FYNNEI. The CDR3 totals 15 residues. Trimming took 8 bases from V and 5 from J; bases not matched to a gene: 14. Here the CDR3 reads CASGEQGTMGTEAFF. The CDR3 coding sequence is TGTGCCAGCGGAGAACAGGGGACAATGGGAACTGAAGCTTTCTTT.

The chain combines TRBV6-5 with TRBJ1-6; 7 positions match TRBD1. The CDR3 has 13 residues. The J segment lost 10 bases and the V segment lost 7 bases, leaving 7 bases of the junction unmatched. Germline assignment: CDR1 MNHEY and CDR2 SVGAGI. The DNA for the CDR3 is TGTGCCAGCAACTTGCAGGGGGGATCACCCCTCCACTTT. Translated: CASNLQGGSPLHF.

The chain couples TRBV5-1 to TRBJ1-1, with TRBD1 identical over 9 bases. This CDR3 is built from 13 residues. Germline CDR1 and CDR2: SGHRS and YFSETQ. Unmatched junction bases numbered 1, after V lost 3 bases and J lost 4 bases. The CDR3 DNA is TGCGCCAGCAGCTGGGGACAGGGCACTGAAGCTTTCTTT. Encoded protein: CASSWGQGTEAFF.

The chain is built from TRBV14 and TRBJ1-5, with 8 bases that match TRBD1. Losses at the gene ends were 0 bases for V and 5 bases for J; bases not matched to a gene: 3. CDR1 and CDR2 (germline): SGHDN, FVKESK. The CDR3 loop spans 15 amino acids. CDR3 residues: CASSQEQGQDQPQHF. In DNA form, the CDR3 reads TGTGCCAGCAGCCAAGAACAGGGACAGGATCAGCCCCAGCATTTT.

V gene TRBV19 combines with J gene TRBJ1-4; weak D call: TRBD1 (6 bases). Germline V CDR1 and CDR2: LNHDA, SQIVND (reference sequence). The CDR3 contains 14 residues. V was cut by 3 bases and J by 5 bases, with 10 bases left in between. The CDR3 loop is CASSMDRLNEKLFF. DNA for the CDR3: TGTGCCAGTAGTATGGACAGATTAAATGAAAAACTGTTTTTT.

The chain carries TRBV27 and TRBJ2-1, with TRBD2 matching 9 bases. Per germline, CDR1 MNHEY and CDR2 SMNVEV (reference sequence). This CDR3 has 15 amino acids. J lost 4 bases, V lost 5 bases, and 6 bases had no gene match. CDR3 sequence reads: CASSPLAGRYNEQFF. CDR3 coding DNA: TGTGCCAGCAGTCCCCTAGCGGGAAGGTACAATGAGCAGTTCTTC.

The chain combines TRBV6-2 or TRBV6-3 with TRBJ1-1; D call uncertain. Looked up from germline, CDR1 is MNHEY and CDR2 is SVGEGT. The V end was cut by 6 bases, the J end by 2 bases, with 10 bases between. The CDR3 consists of 13 residues. The CDR3 is CASSPSYNTEAFF. CDR3 in DNA: TGTGCCAGCAGCCCAAGCTACAACACTGAAGCTTTCTTT.

The chain couples TRBV6-5 to TRBJ1-3; perhaps TRBD1 as D (5 bases). Trimming removed 8 bases from V and 4 bases from J, with 18 bases in between. This CDR3 is built from 15 residues. Germline CDR1 MNHEY, CDR2 SVGAGI. The CDR3 is CASVAQGGKGNTIYF. The CDR3 nucleotides read TGTGCCAGCGTTGCCCAGGGCGGAAAGGGAAACACCATATATTTT.

V and J are TRBV30 and TRBJ1-2; possibly TRBD1 for D (6 bases). The CDR3 length is 14 residues. The V gene's germline CDR1 is GTSNPN and CDR2 SVGIG (reference sequence). V lost 1 base and J 4 bases, leaving 13 bases between the germline ends. The CDR3 DNA reads TGTGCCTGGAGTGGACCGGAACAGGGCTATGGCTACACCTTC. Amino acids: CAWSGPEQGYGYTF. Filled out from reference TRBV30 and TRBJ1-2, the complete variable domain reads SQTIHQWPATLVQPVGSPLSLECTVEGTSNPNLYWYRQAAGRGLQLLFYSVGIGQISSEVPQNLSASRPQDRQFILSSKKLLLSDSGFYLCAWSGPEQGYGYTFGSGTRLTVV.

The J gene is TRBJ2-3, the V gene TRBV7-8; 7 positions agree with TRBD2. The trim removed 5 bases at V and 6 bases at J, leaving 11 bases unmatched. The germline V gene encodes CDR1 SGHVS and CDR2 FQNEAQ. The CDR3 is 15 residues long. CDR3 residues: CASSRGTIWSDTQYF. The DNA for the CDR3 is TGTGCCAGCAGCCGAGGGACTATATGGTCGGATACGCAGTATTTT.

This clone appeared a few times. CDR3 protein: CASTLPRGNTEAFF. CDR3 coding DNA: TGTGCCAGCACCCTACCACGGGGGAACACTGAAGCTTTCTTT. V usage is TRBV11-2 and J usage is TRBJ1-1, with no clear D. Germline CDR1 reads SGHAT; CDR2 reads FQNNGV. The CDR3 runs to 14 residues. With 7 bases removed from V and 1 base from J, the gap between germline ends came to 13 bases.

CDR3 loop: CSASQTSGRIGEQFF. The CDR3 DNA follows: TGCAGTGCTAGTCAGACTAGCGGGAGGATCGGTGAGCAGTTCTTC. The chain is built from TRBV20-1 and TRBJ2-1; 13 nucleotides align to TRBD2. V trimming: 3 bases; J trimming: 9 bases; junction bases outside the gene matches: 8. Germline CDR1 DFQATT, CDR2 SNEGSKA (reference sequence). The CDR3 extends over 15 amino acids.

The rearrangement links TRBV3-1 (or the pseudogene TRBV3-2) to TRBJ2-1, with TRBD2 identical over 11 bases. With V trimmed by 1 base and J by 6 bases, 5 bases remained unmatched. The germline gives CDR1 LGHDT, CDR2 YNNKEL (reference sequence). The CDR3 consists of 16 residues. This CDR3 reads CASSQGRLAGTNEQFF. The CDR3 bases are TGTGCCAGCAGCCAAGGGCGACTAGCGGGGACCAATGAGCAGTTCTTC.

The CDR3 loop is CASGRQGYYGYTF. In nucleotides, the CDR3 is TGTGCCAGCGGACGGCAGGGGTACTATGGCTACACCTTC. The chain has TRBV6-5 and TRBJ1-2; D is possibly TRBD1 (6 bases). This CDR3 contains 13 residues. V lost 8 bases and J lost 3, with 13 bases in between. Germline values: CDR1 MNHEY, CDR2 SVGAGI.

V gene TRBV19 combines with J gene TRBJ1-2, with D hard to call. Germline V gives CDR1 LNHDA, CDR2 SQIVND (reference sequence). The CDR3 is made up of 14 amino acids. Trimming stripped 3 bases from V and 3 bases from J, with 11 bases between. The CDR3 here is CASSMFAGDYGYTF. The DNA for the CDR3 is TGTGCCAGTAGTATGTTCGCGGGAGACTATGGCTACACCTTC.

This clone showed up just a few times. V is TRBV7-2 and J is TRBJ1-2; TRBD1 is a possible D gene (6 bases). V was clipped by 5 bases and J by 7 bases, with 17 bases between them. From germline, CDR1 is SGHTA and CDR2 FQGNSA. There are 14 residues in the CDR3. DNA of the CDR3: TGTGCCAGCAGCCCAGAAACAGGGTTGCTTGGCTACACCTTC. Protein: CASSPETGLLGYTF.